What follows are 22 T cell receptor beta chains derived from one specimen sequenced in a study of blood T cells in healthy people across ages. A J-beta primer mix and a sample-barcoded 5' primer were used in a second PCR of about 7 to 12 cycles. TCRdb itself ran the 5' RACE reads through MiXCR, one entry per CDR3 protein. The sample carries about 800,000 distinct CDR3 sequences, 58% recorded once. Sequenced material: blood. Every receptor here comes from a man younger than 40 in good health.

This chain joins TRBV7-9 and TRBJ2-6; a weak D match, TRBD1 (5 bases). Germline CDR1 is SEHNR and CDR2 is FQNEAQ (reference sequence). The V gene lost 1 base and the J gene lost 0 bases, with 7 bases spanning the gap. This CDR3 comprises 16 residues. The CDR3 sequence is CASSLGGASGANVLTF. For the CDR3, the DNA is TGTGCCAGCAGCTTAGGTGGGGCCTCTGGGGCCAACGTCCTGACTTTC.

The rearrangement uses TRBV7-2 and TRBJ2-4; D could derive from TRBD1 or TRBD2 (6 bases each). The J call could be wrong; TRBJ2-7 is a better fit for the DNA end. The CDR3 covers 16 residues. Germline V lookup: CDR1 SGHTA, CDR2 FQGNSA. DNA for the CDR3: TGTGCCAGCAGCCCCAGGGGTCAGGAGGGAAGGAGCGAGCAGTACTTC. This gives the protein CASSPRGQEGRSEQYF.

The J gene is TRBJ2-6, the V gene TRBV12-3 or TRBV12-4; 7 bases match TRBD1. Germline trimming cut 8 bases from V and 0 bases from J; bases unmatched to any gene: 4. CDR3 length: 15 amino acids. The CDR3, as DNA: TGTGCCAGCCGGGACAGAAACTCTGGGGCCAACGTCCTGACTTTC. It specifies CASRDRNSGANVLTF.

The chain combines TRBV12-3 or TRBV12-4 with TRBJ2-7, with TRBD1 matching over 7 bases. The junction had 20 bases not matched to a gene; V was cut back by 6 bases and J by 12 bases. The CDR3 covers 15 residues. This chain's CDR3 is CASSLGSGQGVVLYF. Here the CDR3 DNA reads TGTGCCAGCAGCCTCGGCTCCGGGCAGGGGGTTGTTTTGTACTTC.

The rearrangement joins TRBV20-1 to TRBJ2-1; no firm D call. V lost 1 base, J lost 2 bases, and 6 bases lay in between. This CDR3 is built from 13 residues. The germline V gene has CDR1 DFQATT and CDR2 SNEGSKA (reference sequence). The CDR3 sequence is CSARGTAYNEQFF. The CDR3 region has the DNA TGCAGTGCTAGAGGGACGGCCTACAATGAGCAGTTCTTC.

This clonotype came up a few times. The chain carries TRBV6-5 and TRBJ2-3; 10 nucleotides agree with TRBD2. The CDR3 is 16 residues long. Germline V CDR1 and CDR2: MNHEY, SVGAGI. Trimming took 6 bases from V and 2 from J; bases not matched to a gene: 8. CDR3 sequence reads: CASRPYSGGNTDTQYF. In DNA form, the CDR3 reads TGTGCCAGCAGACCCTATAGCGGGGGGAACACAGATACGCAGTATTTT.

This chain uses TRBV2 with TRBJ2-7; D is ambiguous. The CDR3 length is 13 residues. Looked up from germline, CDR1 is SNHLY and CDR2 is FYNNEI. Trimming left V 8 bases short and J 3 bases short, with 14 bases between. The CDR3 bases are TGTGCCAGCGGCCCGGACGAGGTCTACGAGCAGTACTTC. Translated, it gives CASGPDEVYEQYF.

This rearrangement joins TRBV6-4 to TRBJ1-6; D gene unclear. CDR1 is MRHNA and CDR2 is SNTAGT in the germline V gene. Trimming removed 4 bases from V and 5 bases from J, with 12 bases in between. The CDR3 length is 15 residues. CDR3 loop: CASSAIPGNNSPLHF. The CDR3 DNA is TGTGCCAGCAGTGCAATTCCGGGAAATAATTCACCCCTCCACTTT.

Only one count was recorded for this clonotype. The chain employs TRBV20-1 and TRBJ1-2, with 11 bases aligning to TRBD1. The V and J ends lost 8 bases and 6 bases, in that order; junction bases with no gene match: 11. Germline-derived CDR1 and CDR2 are DFQATT and SNEGSKA (reference sequence). CDR3 length: 14 amino acids. The DNA for the CDR3 is TGCAGTCTCGGACAGGGGGCATTCGGTGATGGCTACACCTTC. Residues: CSLGQGAFGDGYTF.

The table lists this clonotype with a few counts. The chain carries TRBV18 and TRBJ1-4; 7 positions agree with TRBD1. This CDR3 has 13 residues. CDR1 and CDR2 from the germline V gene are KGHSH and LQKENI. Trimming removed 6 bases from V and 8 bases from J; junction bases left unmatched: 6. DNA for the CDR3: TGTGCCAGCTCGCGCGGACAGGAGGAAAAACTGTTTTTT. It is translated as CASSRGQEEKLFF.

The chain couples TRBV7-9 to TRBJ2-6, with 7 nucleotides matching TRBD1. There are 18 residues in the CDR3. The V and J ends lost 6 bases and 4 bases, in that order; junction bases with no gene match: 15. Germline loops: CDR1 SEHNR, CDR2 FQNEAQ (reference sequence). The CDR3 loop reads CASSSSDRVKAGANVLTF. The CDR3 DNA reads as TGTGCCAGCAGTTCATCCGACAGGGTGAAAGCAGGGGCCAACGTCCTGACTTTC.

This clonotype appeared a single time. The V call is TRBV7-6, the J call TRBJ2-5; TRBD2 is a possible D gene (5 bases). Trimming stripped 5 bases from V and 11 bases from J, with 24 bases between. This CDR3 comprises 15 residues. Germline V lookup: CDR1 SGHVS, CDR2 FNYEAQ. The CDR3 DNA reads TGTGCCAGCAGCCCTTCGGCGAGCGGCTACAATGAGCAGTACTTC. It translates to CASSPSASGYNEQYF.

The genes are TRBV6-6 and TRBJ2-7; TRBD2 matches 11 bases. The CDR3 is 16 residues long. Trimming took 10 bases from V and 3 from J; bases not matched to a gene: 14. CDR1 is MNHNY, CDR2 SVGAGI, per germline (reference sequence). CDR3 sequence reads: CATQGYTSGGNYEQYF. Written as DNA, the CDR3 is TGTGCCACCCAAGGATATACTAGCGGGGGAAACTACGAGCAGTACTTC.

V gene TRBV20-1 combines with J gene TRBJ2-5; D not certain. Germline V gene lookup returns CDR1 DFQATT and CDR2 SNEGSKA (reference sequence). V lost 2 bases to trimming and J lost 4 bases, with 8 bases between them. The CDR3 has 12 residues. The CDR3 loop reads CSARSEGETQYF. The CDR3 coding sequence is TGCAGTGCTAGATCCGAAGGAGAGACCCAGTACTTC.

The chain couples TRBV21-1 to TRBJ1-4. TRBV21-1 counts as a pseudogene. This CDR3 spans 15 amino acids. The CDR3 nucleotides are TGTGCCAGCAGCAAAGTTACGGACCTTCGGGAAAAACTGTTTTTT. Translating it yields CASSKVTDLREKLFF.

The V call is TRBV4-3, the J call TRBJ2-4; D not certain. The J call is uncertain, as TRBJ2-7 better fits the DNA end. The CDR3 has 14 amino acids. Germline V gene data show CDR1 as LGHNA and CDR2 as YSLEER. The CDR3 loop is CASSPNLGGYEQYF. The DNA of the CDR3 is TGCGCCAGCAGCCCTAATCTCGGTGGATACGAGCAGTACTTC.

This clonotype was seen once. V gene TRBV28 combines with J gene TRBJ1-2; D is uncertain. Germline V gene sequence: CDR1 MDHEN, CDR2 SYDVKM. The CDR3 totals 15 residues. The V end lost 2 bases, the J end lost 0 bases, and 10 bases lay between the germline ends. CDR3 loop: CASSLATASNYGYTF. Here the CDR3 DNA reads TGTGCCAGCAGTTTAGCCACAGCGTCTAACTATGGCTACACCTTC.

This chain uses TRBV30 with TRBJ2-1; D uncertain. V was trimmed by 3 bases and J by 4 bases, leaving 13 bases between them. The CDR3 totals 14 residues. Germline values: CDR1 GTSNPN, CDR2 SVGIG (reference sequence). The CDR3 sequence is CAWSIGVAYNEQFF. CDR3 bases: TGTGCCTGGAGCATTGGCGTTGCTTACAATGAGCAGTTCTTC.

The chain recombines TRBV20-1 with TRBJ2-1; D is uncertain. The DNA end lines up better with TRBJ2-7; the J call may be wrong. Germline assignment: CDR1 DFQATT and CDR2 SNEGSKA (reference sequence). This CDR3 has 16 residues. This chain's CDR3 is CSARAGLQSSYNEQYF. CDR3 coding DNA: TGCAGTGCTAGAGCCGGGCTCCAAAGCTCCTACAATGAGCAGTACTTC.

This clonotype was recorded a few times. The rearrangement links TRBV9 to TRBJ2-7; D possibly corresponds to TRBD1 (6 bases). The length of the CDR3 is 14 residues. Germline V gene data show CDR1 as SGDLS and CDR2 as YYNGEE. The V gene lost 4 bases and the J gene lost 2 bases, with 13 bases spanning the gap. CDR3 sequence: CASSPRQVPYEQYF. The CDR3 nucleotides are TGTGCCAGCAGCCCTCGACAGGTCCCCTACGAGCAGTACTTC. Looking up the rest from reference TRBV9 and TRBJ2-7 gives the full variable domain: DSGVTQTPKHLITATGQRVTLRCSPRSGDLSVYWYQQSLDQGLQFLIQYYNGEERAKGNILERFSAQQFPDLHSELNLSSLELGDSALYFCASSPRQVPYEQYFGPGTRLTVT.

The genes are TRBV6-6 and TRBJ1-1; no firm D call. The CDR3 consists of 12 residues. Germline CDR1 reads MNHNY; CDR2 reads SVGAGI (reference sequence). The V end lost 7 bases, the J end lost 6 bases, and 12 bases lay between the germline ends. The CDR3 spells CASKAGGAEAFF. CDR3 bases: TGTGCCAGCAAGGCTGGCGGGGCTGAAGCTTTCTTT.

Points on this clonotype: Mismatch with germline at one junction end may stem from a read error. The genes are TRBV24-1 and TRBJ2-3, with no clear D. CDR3 length equals 13 residues. Germline CDR1 is KGHDR and CDR2 is SFDVKD. CDR3 nucleotide sequence: TGTGCCACCAGTAATTTAGTTGCAGATACGCAGTATTTT. Its translation: CATSNLVADTQYF.